The 15 T cell receptor beta chains given below trace back to one sample, sequenced in a study of early T cells in non-severe SARS-CoV-2 infection. A single record per CDR3 protein comes from TCRdb applying MiXCR to the 5' RACE reads. The data hold roughly 34,000 distinct CDR3 sequences, with around 6.8% observed a single time. The sample here was whole blood, taken at baseline. The receptor set was obtained from an adult who was a healthcare worker with PCR-confirmed SARS-CoV-2 infection or an uninfected control (not recorded which).

This clonotype has only a few counts. The chain links TRBV6-5 to TRBJ2-3; tentative D call: TRBD2 (6 bases). V gave up 8 bases and J gave up 0 bases, with 12 bases separating them. The CDR3 contains 14 residues. Germline V gene lookup returns CDR1 MNHEY and CDR2 SVGAGI. CDR3 protein: CASRRVHSTDTQYF. DNA of the CDR3: TGTGCCAGCCGGAGGGTCCATAGCACAGATACGCAGTATTTT.

The chain carries TRBV7-2 and TRBJ2-7, with D tentatively TRBD1 (6 bases). There are 11 residues in the CDR3. Germline-derived CDR1 and CDR2 are SGHTA and FQGNSA. The CDR3 is CSSGAVYEQYF. The CDR3 nucleotides read TGTTCGTCAGGGGCTGTCTACGAGCAGTACTTC.

This clonotype was seen at least ten times. The chain couples TRBV5-1 to TRBJ1-1; TRBD1 matches 7 bases. CDR1 and CDR2 from the germline V gene are SGHRS and YFSETQ. The CDR3 has 14 amino acids. Trimming took 5 bases from V and 1 from J; bases not matched to a gene: 5. CDR3 DNA sequence: TGCGCCAGCAGAAGTCGGACAGGGAACACTGAAGCTTTCTTT. Protein sequence: CASRSRTGNTEAFF.

This clonotype was picked up a small number of times. The rearrangement uses TRBV7-2 and TRBJ2-7; the match to TRBD2 covers 11 bases. V was pared by 4 bases and J by 3 bases, with 2 bases of the junction left unmatched. This CDR3 region has 14 residues. Germline loops: CDR1 SGHTA, CDR2 FQGNSA. The CDR3 DNA reads TGTGCCAGCAGCTCCGGGACTAGCGGCTACGAGCAGTACTTC. It is translated as CASSSGTSGYEQYF.

This clonotype was recorded many times. V is TRBV2 and J is TRBJ1-5; no definite D call. Trimming took 4 bases from V and 6 from J, leaving 7 bases between them. The V gene's germline CDR1 is SNHLY and CDR2 FYNNEI. CDR3 length: 12 amino acids. Written as DNA, the CDR3 is TGTGCCAGCAGTGCGACCGCTCAGCCCCAGCATTTT. This sequence encodes CASSATAQPQHF.

The V gene is TRBV6-6, the J gene TRBJ1-5; the match to TRBD1 covers 11 bases. The germline V gene has CDR1 MNHNY and CDR2 SVGAGI (reference sequence). With V trimmed by 8 bases and J by 4 bases, 1 base remained unmatched. The CDR3 has 13 residues. The CDR3 loop is CASGTGGNQPQHF. The CDR3 DNA reads TGTGCCAGCGGGACAGGGGGTAATCAGCCCCAGCATTTT.

V gene TRBV14 combines with J gene TRBJ2-1; 9 nucleotides line up with TRBD2. The germline V gene has CDR1 SGHDN and CDR2 FVKESK. Losses at the gene ends were 4 bases for V and 3 bases for J; bases not matched to a gene: 10. The CDR3 runs 17 residues. CDR3 sequence: CASSLSSRGGDYNEQFF. The CDR3 region has the DNA TGTGCCAGCAGCCTATCTTCGCGCGGGGGGGACTACAATGAGCAGTTCTTC.

J is TRBJ2-3 and V is TRBV7-9, with 8 bases that match TRBD2. There are 16 residues in the CDR3. The ends lost 3 bases at V and 5 bases at J; junction bases unmatched: 10. Germline V gives CDR1 SEHNR, CDR2 FQNEAQ (reference sequence). CDR3 in DNA: TGTGCCAGCAGCTTGGTGGCTAGCGGGTATGTAGATACGCAGTATTTT. Translating it yields CASSLVASGYVDTQYF.

This clonotype was recorded at least ten times. The genes are TRBV6-4 and TRBJ2-1, with 13 bases matching TRBD2. Germline CDR1 is MRHNA and CDR2 is SNTAGT. The CDR3 contains 14 residues. Germline trimming cut 4 bases from V and 6 bases from J; bases unmatched to any gene: 0. The CDR3: CASSGTSGSNEQFF. CDR3 DNA sequence: TGTGCCAGCAGTGGGACTAGCGGGAGCAATGAGCAGTTCTTC.

This clonotype occurred many times. The chain employs TRBV20-1 and TRBJ2-7; 9 nucleotides align to TRBD1. CDR3 size: 15 residues. Trimming cost V 0 bases and J 3 bases; bases outside gene matches: 6. CDR1 and CDR2 (germline): DFQATT, SNEGSKA (reference sequence). The CDR3: CSARDFGTGIYEQYF. In nucleotides, the CDR3 is TGCAGTGCTAGAGATTTCGGGACAGGGATCTACGAGCAGTACTTC.

This clonotype has only a few counts. The chain is built from TRBV7-8 and TRBJ2-3; no clear D. V dropped 3 bases and J dropped 14 bases, with 18 bases sitting between them. CDR3 length: 13 residues. Germline CDR1 and CDR2: SGHVS and FQNEAQ. DNA of the CDR3: TGTGCCAGCAGCTTCTCGGGCGCGGCACCCCCGTATTTT. It specifies CASSFSGAAPPYF. Full variable domain (rest looked up from reference TRBV7-8 and TRBJ2-3): GAGVSQSPRYKVAKRGQDVALRCDPISGHVSLFWYQQALGQGPEFLTYFQNEAQLDKSGLPSDRFFAERPEGSVSTLKIQRTQQEDSAVYLCASSFSGAAPPYFGPGTRLTVL.

V is TRBV28 and J is TRBJ1-1; 8 nucleotides align to TRBD1. J gave up 2 bases and V 7 bases, and 6 bases lay outside the gene matches. The CDR3 extends over 14 amino acids. The germline gives CDR1 MDHEN, CDR2 SYDVKM. The CDR3 DNA sequence: TGTGCCAGCACTCCGACAGGGGCTAACACTGAAGCTTTCTTT. This translates into CASTPTGANTEAFF. The full variable domain, with the rest looked up from reference TRBV28 and TRBJ1-1, is DVKVTQSSRYLVKRTGEKVFLECVQDMDHENMFWYRQDPGLGLRLIYFSYDVKMKEKGDIPEGYSVSREKKERFSLILESASTNQTSMYLCASTPTGANTEAFFGQGTRLTVV.

This chain joins TRBV29-1 and TRBJ2-1; 7 bases match TRBD1. CDR3 length equals 13 residues. The trim removed 3 bases at V and 8 bases at J, leaving 7 bases unmatched. CDR1 is SQVTM, CDR2 ANQGSEA, per germline. CDR3 sequence reads: CSVDGRGRDEQFF. The CDR3 nucleotides read TGCAGCGTTGATGGTAGGGGGCGCGATGAGCAGTTCTTC.

CDR3 protein: CASSLSWVGGELFF. DNA of the CDR3: TGTGCCAGCAGTTTATCATGGGTCGGCGGGGAGCTGTTTTTT. The chain couples TRBV27 to TRBJ2-2, with D unresolved. V lost 0 bases and J lost 7, with 9 bases in between. The CDR3 totals 14 residues. Per germline, CDR1 MNHEY and CDR2 SMNVEV (reference sequence).

V is TRBV12-3 or TRBV12-4 and J is TRBJ2-7; TRBD1 aligns across 7 bases. The CDR3 length is 14 residues. Trimming at V came to 1 base and at J to 3 bases, leaving 3 bases not matched to a gene. The CDR3: CASSLGQGNYEQYV. As DNA, the CDR3 is TGTGCCAGCAGTTTAGGACAGGGTAACTACGAGCAGTACGTC.